The sample holds a few counts of the clone carrying this TCR beta chain. This entry belongs to a study of blood T cell repertoires in COVID-19. Whole-study context: From the United States, Italy and Spain came samples of acute and convalescent COVID-19. The cDNA or gDNA used as material had been derived from T cells, B-cell-depleted T cells, or PBMCs.

In the authors' methods: Researchers report that nucleated cell counts were estimated from reference gene primer amplification. The data were produced by immunoSEQ multiplex PCR, yet TCRdb's version contains in-frame clones alone and is incomplete. V and J calls and clone size come straight from that table; D and trimming were deduced from the DNA. This table holds fewer than 350,000 clones, under 90% found once. The V and J ends lost 1 base and 1 base respectively, with 10 bases between them. CDR1 and CDR2 (germline): SNHLY, FYNNEI. The CDR3 sequence is 15 residues long. The V and J genes are TRBV2 and TRBJ1-1; TRBD1 might be the D (5 bases). This sequence was found in a woman aged 55-70 years with active or convalescent COVID-19. The specimen was peripheral blood. The CDR3 DNA is TGTGCCAGCAGTGAAGAAGCACAGGCGAACACTGAAGCTTTCTTT. Its protein is CASSEEAQANTEAFF.